The rows below give T cell receptor beta chains drawn from one sample of a study of blood T cell repertoires in COVID-19. Data came from immunoSEQ multiplex PCR; TCRdb stores just in-frame clones and leaves some out. The table has over 200,000 clones, about 83% seen once. The sequenced sample was peripheral blood. These receptors were collected from a man older than 75 with acute or convalescent COVID-19. CDR3s include the opening cysteine and the closing phenylalanine or tryptophan. The D gene is left open where the match is weak. Size tells how often a clone was seen (once, few, many) or the class of an expanded clone, and some rows leave it out.

D gene	V gene	J gene	clone size	CDR3 DNA	CDR3 protein
TRBD2	TRBV7-3	TRBJ2-2	once	TGTGCCAGCAGCTTAACCGGGACTACCTTCACCGGGGAGCTGTTTTTT	CASSLTGTTFTGELFF
NA	TRBV4-1	TRBJ2-2	NA	TGCGCCAGCAGCCAAGAGACTACAGAAGGGACCGGGGAGCTGTTTTTT	CASSQETTEGTGELFF
NA	TRBV7-3	TRBJ1-1	NA	TGTGCCAGCAGCTTAATAGCAGGGGTTGGAAATGAAGCTTTCTTT	CASSLIAGVGNEAFF
NA	TRBV21-1	TRBJ1-5	NA	TGTGCCAGCAGCCCCGACAGGGGAGGTCAGCCCCAGCATTTT	CASSPDRGGQPQHF
NA	TRBV19	TRBJ2-1	NA	TGTGCCAGTAGTATTGCGGTCGTCAGCTCCTACAATGAGCAGTTCTTC	CASSIAVVSSYNEQFF
NA	TRBV11-2	TRBJ1-4	few	TGTGCCAGCAGCTTAGTAAGCGGTTCCGGTGAAAAACTGTTTTTT	CASSLVSGSGEKLFF
NA	TRBV27	TRBJ1-6	few	TGTGCCAGCAGTACGGGCTATAATTCACCCCTCCACTTT	CASSTGYNSPLHF
TRBD2	TRBV14	TRBJ2-3	once	TGTGCCAGCAGCCAAAGGTCACTAGCGGGGAGCACAGATACGCAGTATTTT	CASSQRSLAGSTDTQYF
TRBD2	TRBV5-1	TRBJ2-1	NA	TGCGCCACAGCGGAGGTAGCGGGTAACAATGAGCAGTTCTTC	CATAEVAGNNEQFF
TRBD1	TRBV18	TRBJ1-1	NA	TGTGCCAGCTCACCCGGGACAGGGGGTTTGAACACTGAAGCTTTCTTT	CASSPGTGGLNTEAFF
TRBD1	TRBV30	TRBJ2-7	NA	TGTGCCTGGGCAACAGGGGAGAGGGGGCAGTACTTC	CAWATGERGQYF
TRBD2	TRBV6-5	TRBJ2-7	NA	TGTGCCAGCAGTTACTCGGCTAGCGGGGGCGACGAGCAGTACTTC	CASSYSASGGDEQYF
TRBD2	TRBV6-5	TRBJ2-1	NA	TGTGCCAGCAGTTTTGGACCCGGGGGGAGCGATGAGCAGTTCTTC	CASSFGPGGSDEQFF
NA	TRBV5-6	TRBJ1-5	few	TGTGCCAGCAGCTTGGAAGGACGCTCCGGAGGGACTAATCAGCCCCAGCATTTT	CASSLEGRSGGTNQPQHF
NA	TRBV11-2	TRBJ2-5	once	TGTGCCAGCAGCTTTAGACAGACACAAGAGACCCAGTACTTC	CASSFRQTQETQYF
TRBD1	TRBV28	TRBJ2-7	few	TGTGCCAGCAGTTTAAATGCGGGACAGGCCTACGAGCAGTACTTC	CASSLNAGQAYEQYF
TRBD1	TRBV6-1	TRBJ1-2	NA	TGTGCCAGCAGTGAAGACAGGGGATGGTATGGCTACACCTTC	CASSEDRGWYGYTF
TRBD1	TRBV11-1	TRBJ2-1	NA	TGTGCCAGCAGCCCCGGGACAGGGAAGAAATACAATGAGCAGTTCTTC	CASSPGTGKKYNEQFF
NA	TRBV5-4	TRBJ1-1	NA	TGTGCCAGCAGCTTGCCGGGGGTAGAGAACACTGAAGCTTTCTTT	CASSLPGVENTEAFF
TRBD1	TRBV7-8	TRBJ2-7	NA	TGTGCCAGCAGCTTAGGTGGGACAGGGGGTTACGAGCAGTACTTC	CASSLGGTGGYEQYF
TRBD2	TRBV10-3	TRBJ2-3	NA	TGTGCCATCAGTGCCGGGACTAGCGGGATGGGTACAGATACGCAGTATTTT	CAISAGTSGMGTDTQYF
NA	TRBV7-2	TRBJ2-5	NA	TGTGCCAGCAGCTTAGTCCTTGAGACCCAGTACTTC	CASSLVLETQYF
TRBD2	TRBV3-1/TRBV3-2	TRBJ2-3	NA	TGTGCCAGCAGCCAATTTGGCGGGAGGGCCGGGAGCACAGATACGCAGTATTTT	CASSQFGGRAGSTDTQYF
TRBD1	TRBV19	TRBJ2-7	NA	TGTGCCAGTAGTATAACAGGGGTCAGGAACGAGCAGTACTTC	CASSITGVRNEQYF
NA	TRBV18	TRBJ1-1	few	TGTGCCAGCTCCAAACAGGGATTGGACACTGAAGCTTTCTTT	CASSKQGLDTEAFF
NA	TRBV18	TRBJ2-1	NA	TGTGCCAGCTCGACGGGGAACTCCTACAATGAGCAGTTCTTC	CASSTGNSYNEQFF
NA	TRBV3-1/TRBV3-2	TRBJ1-1	few	TGTGCCAGCAGCCAGCCGCTCGGGAACACTGAAGCTTTCTTT	CASSQPLGNTEAFF
NA	TRBV10-3	TRBJ1-1	NA	TGTGCCATCAGTGAGTCAGGGGGAAAGGTTGGTGAAGCTTTCTTT	CAISESGGKVGEAFF
NA	TRBV5-1	TRBJ1-2	once	TGCGCCAGCAGCTTGGGGCAGTCCTATGGCTACACCTTC	CASSLGQSYGYTF
NA	TRBV7-9	TRBJ2-7	NA	TGTGCCAGCAGCTTAACATTGCACGAGCAGTACTTC	CASSLTLHEQYF
NA	TRBV5-1	TRBJ1-6	NA	TGCGCCAGCAGCTTGTATGGGAGCTCCTATAATTCACCCCTCCACTTT	CASSLYGSSYNSPLHF
TRBD1	TRBV28	TRBJ1-1	NA	TGTGCCAGCAGTAGACAGGGCGTATTAACTCGGAACACTGAAGCTTTCTTT	CASSRQGVLTRNTEAFF
NA	TRBV19	TRBJ1-5	NA	TGTGCCACCCGCAACCTGAGGGCGATTGAGCCCCAGCATTTT	CATRNLRAIEPQHF
NA	TRBV18	TRBJ2-2	once	TGTGCCAGCTCTAAGGTCGCGGGGCTATACGGGGAGCTGTTTTTT	CASSKVAGLYGELFF
NA	TRBV19	TRBJ1-3	NA	TGTGCCAGTAGAAGTCCGCGAATTGGAAACACCATATATTTT	CASRSPRIGNTIYF
TRBD1	TRBV5-1	TRBJ2-5	NA	TGCGCCAGCAGCAGCGACAGGGCTCGTGGGGAGACCCAGTACTTC	CASSSDRARGETQYF
NA	TRBV12-3/TRBV12-4	TRBJ1-4	NA	TGTGCCAGCAGTTTAGGCAGGGAAAAACTGTTTTTT	CASSLGREKLFF
NA	TRBV2	TRBJ2-7	once	TGTGCCAGCAGCCCCGACAGATACGAGCAGTACTTC	CASSPDRYEQYF
NA	TRBV28	TRBJ1-2	NA	TGTGCCAGCGGCGTAGGCGATGGGGGAGGAGGCTACACCTTC	CASGVGDGGGGYTF
TRBD1	TRBV5-1	TRBJ2-2	NA	TGCGCCAGCAGCGCGGACAGGGCGGCCACCGGGGAGCTGTTTTTT	CASSADRAATGELFF
NA	TRBV5-1	TRBJ1-2	NA	TGCGCCAGCAGTGACAGCGCAAACTATGGCTACACCTTC	CASSDSANYGYTF
NA	TRBV11-2	TRBJ2-7	few	TGTGCCAGCAGTCCGCCCAGGGCGGGGACGTCGGACGAGCAGTACTTC	CASSPPRAGTSDEQYF
NA	TRBV4-1	TRBJ2-5	NA	TGCGCCAGCAGCCAAGAGGACAGTTTTATGGCCCAGTACTTC	CASSQEDSFMAQYF
NA	TRBV5-4	TRBJ2-7	NA	TGTGCCAGCAGCCCCCGGGACACCCCTTACGAGCAGTACTTC	CASSPRDTPYEQYF